This TCR beta chain came from a study of blood T cell repertoires in COVID-19. Study-wide context: Sites in the United States, Italy and Spain provided acute and convalescent COVID-19 samples. Nucleic acid was either cDNA or gDNA, and it came from T cells, B-cell-depleted T cells, or PBMCs.

Per the germline V gene, CDR1 is LGHNA and CDR2 is YNFKEQ. Trimming stripped 4 bases from V and 8 bases from J, with 14 bases between. The CDR3 length is 13 residues. Study processing details: Estimates of nucleated cell counts were drawn from the amplification of reference gene primers. Measured with immunoSEQ multiplex PCR; TCRdb has only the in-frame clones, and not every one. V and J calls and clone size come straight from that table; D and trimming were deduced from the DNA. Of around 250,000 clones in the sample, 75% to 90% were seen once. Material for sequencing was peripheral blood. This receptor was identified in a woman aged 25 to 45 with active or convalescent COVID-19. The chain has TRBV4-2 and TRBJ1-2; perhaps TRBD1 as D (6 bases). CDR3 amino acids: CASSPTGLGGYTF. The CDR3 DNA reads TGTGCCAGCAGCCCCACAGGGCTGGGAGGCTACACCTTC.